Here is one T cell receptor (beta chain) with its context. Authors' analysis steps: Estimation of nucleated cell counts was performed using reference gene primer amplification. Sequencing used immunoSEQ multiplex PCR; TCRdb keeps in-frame clones, though not all of them. D and trimming were read from the DNA, whereas the V and J calls and clone size are those reported in that table. This table holds a few hundred thousand clones, around nine tenths found once. The data are from a study of blood T cell repertoires in COVID-19. Study in general: The origin of the acute and convalescent COVID-19 samples was the United States, Italy and Spain. Nucleic acid was either cDNA or gDNA, and it came from T cells, B-cell-depleted T cells, or PBMCs.

Those enrolled in Seattle joined during active infection and were followed longitudinally afterward. CDR3 length equals 12 residues. V was pared by 5 bases and J by 2 bases, with 6 bases between. Germline V gene sequence: CDR1 SNHLY, CDR2 FYNNEI. The genes are TRBV2 and TRBJ1-1; D ambiguous. The sequenced sample was peripheral blood. The TCR comes from a woman aged 70-85 years with COVID-19, enrolled during active disease. The CDR3 loop reads CASSTGNTEAFF. CDR3 in DNA: TGTGCCAGCAGTACCGGTAACACTGAAGCTTTCTTT.